Listed below are T cell receptor beta chains from one sample, sequenced in a study of T cells in tumors after PD-1 blockade. The table came from immunoSEQ multiplex PCR; TCRdb's copy has only in-frame clones and leaves some out. The table lists tens of thousands of clones, around two thirds of them singletons. The input for sequencing was PBMCs, taken after anti-PD-1 treatment. Receptors were obtained from a human donor with basal cell carcinoma. Each CDR3 is given with its conserved first and last residue. D genes are given only for firm matches. A row's size may be missing; if present it is once, few, many or a size class.

V gene: TRBV6-1
D gene: NA
J gene: TRBJ2-3
clone size: NA
CDR3 DNA: TGTGCCAGCAGTGAATCTACAGGGACAGATACGCAGTATTTT
CDR3 protein: CASSESTGTDTQYF

V gene: TRBV5-6
D gene: NA
J gene: TRBJ1-4
clone size: NA
CDR3 DNA: TGTGCCAGCAGCTCGATAGTTTCAACTAATGAAAAACTGTTTTTT
CDR3 protein: CASSSIVSTNEKLFF

V gene: TRBV5-8
D gene: TRBD1
J gene: TRBJ1-6
clone size: NA
CDR3 DNA: TGTGCCAGCAGCTGGAGCAGGGGGATAGGTTCACCCCTCCACTTT
CDR3 protein: CASSWSRGIGSPLHF

V gene: TRBV6-1
D gene: TRBD1
J gene: TRBJ2-7
clone size: few
CDR3 DNA: TGTGCCAGCAGTGAAGGTTCGAGACAGGGGGTGAACGAGCAGTACTTC
CDR3 protein: CASSEGSRQGVNEQYF

V gene: TRBV20-1
D gene: TRBD1
J gene: TRBJ2-7
clone size: NA
CDR3 DNA: TGCAGTGCTATTGATACAGGGGAAGGGACCTACGAGCAGTACTTC
CDR3 protein: CSAIDTGEGTYEQYF

V gene: TRBV5-1
D gene: NA
J gene: TRBJ1-2
clone size: NA
CDR3 DNA: TGCGCCAGCAGCGAACTGGGGGGCGGCTACACCTTC
CDR3 protein: CASSELGGGYTF

V gene: TRBV5-4
D gene: TRBD1
J gene: TRBJ2-1
clone size: NA
CDR3 DNA: TGTGCCAGCAGCTTAGGTAGAAGGGGGCAGTCTGAGCAGTTCTTC
CDR3 protein: CASSLGRRGQSEQFF

V gene: TRBV2
D gene: NA
J gene: TRBJ1-5
clone size: NA
CDR3 DNA: TGTGCCAGCAGTGAAGCGCTCGGGAGCCAGCCCCAGCATTTT
CDR3 protein: CASSEALGSQPQHF

V gene: TRBV5-6
D gene: NA
J gene: TRBJ2-1
clone size: NA
CDR3 DNA: TGTGCCAGCAGCGGACCGGGACCTAACTACAATGAGCAGTTCTTC
CDR3 protein: CASSGPGPNYNEQFF

V gene: TRBV6-1
D gene: NA
J gene: TRBJ2-7
clone size: NA
CDR3 DNA: TGTGCCAGCAGTGAACCGCCCCCGGGCGGAAACTACGAGCAGTACTTC
CDR3 protein: CASSEPPPGGNYEQYF

V gene: TRBV30
D gene: NA
J gene: TRBJ1-4
clone size: NA
CDR3 DNA: TGTGCCTGGGGGTATGGGGTTAATGAAAAACTGTTTTTT
CDR3 protein: CAWGYGVNEKLFF

V gene: TRBV28
D gene: NA
J gene: TRBJ2-3
clone size: NA
CDR3 DNA: TGTGCCAGCAGTTTCATCCGGGGGGCTAGCACAGATACGCAGTATTTT
CDR3 protein: CASSFIRGASTDTQYF

V gene: TRBV30
D gene: NA
J gene: TRBJ2-4
clone size: NA
CDR3 DNA: TGTGCCTGGAGTGACTACGGCCGATACATTCAGTACTTC
CDR3 protein: CAWSDYGRYIQYF

V gene: TRBV28
D gene: NA
J gene: TRBJ2-6
clone size: NA
CDR3 DNA: TGTGCCAGCAGTTTATTATGGGGGGCAGGAGGGGCCAACGTCCTGACTTTC
CDR3 protein: CASSLLWGAGGANVLTF

V gene: TRBV28
D gene: NA
J gene: TRBJ2-7
clone size: NA
CDR3 DNA: TGTGCCAGCGCTTCTCCCGGGACAAATTCCTACGAGCAGTACTTC
CDR3 protein: CASASPGTNSYEQYF

V gene: TRBV30
D gene: TRBD1
J gene: TRBJ2-2
clone size: few
CDR3 DNA: TGTGCCTGGAGTGGGGCAGGGGGATATGCCGGGGAGCTGTTTTTT
CDR3 protein: CAWSGAGGYAGELFF

V gene: TRBV5-1
D gene: TRBD2
J gene: TRBJ2-3
clone size: NA
CDR3 DNA: TGCGCCAGCAGCACCGGACTAGCAGGAAGCACAGATACGCAGTATTTT
CDR3 protein: CASSTGLAGSTDTQYF

V gene: TRBV27
D gene: NA
J gene: TRBJ2-3
clone size: few
CDR3 DNA: TGTGCCAGCAGTCGGCCCACAGATACGCAGTATTTT
CDR3 protein: CASSRPTDTQYF

V gene: TRBV27
D gene: TRBD2
J gene: TRBJ2-5
clone size: NA
CDR3 DNA: TGTGCCACCTCAGGGGTTGGAGTGACTAGCGGGGGCCAAGAGACCCAGTACTTC
CDR3 protein: CATSGVGVTSGGQETQYF

V gene: TRBV30
D gene: TRBD1
J gene: TRBJ1-2
clone size: NA
CDR3 DNA: TGTGCCTGGAGTACAGGACAGGGGCGGGGTGGCTACACCTTC
CDR3 protein: CAWSTGQGRGGYTF

V gene: TRBV7-2
D gene: NA
J gene: TRBJ2-3
clone size: many
CDR3 DNA: TGTGCCAGCAGCTTGCGGTTTCCCGAGGGAAGCACAGATACGCAGTATTTT
CDR3 protein: CASSLRFPEGSTDTQYF

V gene: TRBV7-9
D gene: NA
J gene: TRBJ1-2
clone size: NA
CDR3 DNA: TGTGCCAGCAGCTCCTCAGGGAAGCAAGTGAGTGGCTACACCTTC
CDR3 protein: CASSSSGKQVSGYTF

V gene: TRBV29-1
D gene: TRBD2
J gene: TRBJ2-2
clone size: NA
CDR3 DNA: TGCAGCGCTACGGGGGGGCCGCGCACCGGGGAGCTGTTTTTT
CDR3 protein: CSATGGPRTGELFF

V gene: TRBV18
D gene: NA
J gene: TRBJ1-2
clone size: NA
CDR3 DNA: TGTGCCAGCTCACCAGTAAAGGGTTATGGCTACACCTTC
CDR3 protein: CASSPVKGYGYTF

V gene: TRBV6-5
D gene: NA
J gene: TRBJ1-2
clone size: NA
CDR3 DNA: TGTGCCAGCAGAGGGTTCGGAGACGCTTATGGCTACACCTTC
CDR3 protein: CASRGFGDAYGYTF

V gene: TRBV7-6
D gene: TRBD1
J gene: TRBJ2-5
clone size: NA
CDR3 DNA: TGTGCCAGCAGCCTGGACAGGGGGGCCGAGACCCAGTACTTC
CDR3 protein: CASSLDRGAETQYF

V gene: TRBV6-5
D gene: TRBD1
J gene: TRBJ2-1
clone size: NA
CDR3 DNA: TGTGCCAGCAGAGGGACAGGGAACAATGAGCAGTTCTTC
CDR3 protein: CASRGTGNNEQFF

V gene: TRBV7-2
D gene: NA
J gene: TRBJ2-1
clone size: NA
CDR3 DNA: TGTGCCAGCAGCTTACGCGGGCCCTGGGATGAGCAGTTCTTC
CDR3 protein: CASSLRGPWDEQFF

V gene: TRBV6-5
D gene: NA
J gene: TRBJ2-1
clone size: NA
CDR3 DNA: TGTGCCAGCAGTTCTGACATGGGGGACTACAATGAGCAGTTCTTC
CDR3 protein: CASSSDMGDYNEQFF

V gene: TRBV7-6
D gene: NA
J gene: TRBJ1-1
clone size: medium-sized
CDR3 DNA: TGTGCCAGCAGCCCCAAGAATTACAGGGATAGGGGAACTGAAGCTTTCTTT
CDR3 protein: CASSPKNYRDRGTEAFF

V gene: TRBV5-4
D gene: TRBD1
J gene: TRBJ1-2
clone size: NA
CDR3 DNA: TGTGCCAGCAGATGGACAGGGGGCGACTATGGCTACACCTTC
CDR3 protein: CASRWTGGDYGYTF